Many counts were recorded for the clone carrying this TCR beta chain. Its target is unknown. Germline CDR1 MDHEN, CDR2 SYDVKM. V was clipped by 1 base and J by 0 bases; unmatched bases: 2. The CDR3 is 16 amino acids. This entry comes from a study of T cell repertoires in cytomegalovirus infection. In the study overall: Public TCR beta signatures indicated both CMV infection and matching HLA type. The study's findings and limits: Within the response measured ex vivo, HLA-C-restricted CMV-specific TCR beta clonotypes were dominant. Summed public TCR beta family frequency identified CMV carriers bearing the relevant HLA.

TCRdb re-analysed the reads in MiXCR, keeping a single row per CDR3 protein. The sample has 250,000 to 300,000 distinct CDR3 sequences; 15% to 20% are singletons. The sample was CD8+ T cells from PBMCs. The clonotype was recovered from a human donor in good health (CMV status not recorded). Some clones in this sample may be carry-over from other donors' samples. The chain recombines TRBV28 with TRBJ2-3, with 9 nucleotides matching TRBD1. This CDR3 reads CASSLLTGGSTDTQYF. The CDR3 coding sequence is TGTGCCAGCAGTTTATTGACAGGGGGGAGCACAGATACGCAGTATTTT.